What follows are 6 T cell receptor beta chains derived from one specimen sequenced in a study of identical twins. TCRdb re-called the 5' RACE reads through MiXCR, storing one row per CDR3 protein. The sample includes around 1.7 million distinct CDR3 sequences, about 30% of them seen just once. The sequenced sample was cord blood. These receptors were taken from a newborn girl in good health.

The chain recombines TRBV7-2 with TRBJ2-7, with TRBD1 matching 7 bases. J gave up 2 bases and V 3 bases, and 7 bases lay outside the gene matches. Germline-derived CDR1 and CDR2 are SGHTA and FQGNSA. This CDR3 has 15 residues. The CDR3 region is CASSFKIDRAYEQYF. The CDR3 DNA reads TGTGCCAGCAGCTTTAAGATCGACAGGGCCTACGAGCAGTACTTC.

This clonotype appeared a few times. The CDR3 DNA follows: TGTGCCAGCAGCCGCGGGACGTGGCCTTACAATGAGCAGTTCTTC. This codes for CASSRGTWPYNEQFF. The V and J genes are TRBV12-3 or TRBV12-4 and TRBJ2-1; weak D call: TRBD2 (6 bases). This CDR3 region has 15 residues. Trimming pared 6 bases from V and 4 bases from J, leaving 16 bases between.

This clonotype was found a few times. The V and J genes are TRBV24-1 and TRBJ2-3; D is unclear. V was clipped by 3 bases and J by 0 bases, with 9 bases between them. The CDR3 loop spans 15 amino acids. Germline V gene sequence: CDR1 KGHDR, CDR2 SFDVKD. The CDR3 region is CATSDVGPSTDTQYF. The CDR3 nucleotides are TGTGCCACCAGTGATGTCGGACCCAGCACAGATACGCAGTATTTT.

The genes are TRBV20-1 and TRBJ2-7; D tentatively reads TRBD1 or TRBD2 (5 bases each). Trimming shortened V by 3 bases and J by 1 base, and 16 bases separated the two germline ends. Germline V gives CDR1 DFQATT, CDR2 SNEGSKA (reference sequence). This CDR3 region has 15 residues. The CDR3 here is CSARVPGRVSYEQYF. CDR3 nucleotides: TGCAGTGCTAGGGTTCCGGGACGGGTATCCTACGAGCAGTACTTC.

A remark on this clonotype: The junction departs from the called germline gene at one end, perhaps through a read error. The V call is TRBV27, the J call TRBJ1-2; 7 bases are a match to TRBD1. This CDR3 has 14 residues. Germline assignment: CDR1 MNHEY and CDR2 SMNVEV (reference sequence). DNA of the CDR3: TGTGCCAGCAGTTTGAACAGGGGCAGCTATGGCTACATCTTC. Its translation: CASSLNRGSYGYIF.

There are many counts of this clonotype. The rearrangement links TRBV3-1 to TRBJ2-7; TRBD2 might be the D (6 bases). CDR1 and CDR2 (germline): LGHDT, YNNKEL (reference sequence). This CDR3 comprises 15 residues. Trimming cost V 1 base and J 0 bases, with 10 bases left between them. CDR3 residues: CASSQGRGISYEQYF. CDR3 nucleotide sequence: TGTGCCAGCAGCCAAGGGCGCGGGATCTCCTACGAGCAGTACTTC.